The rows below give T cell receptor beta chains drawn from one sample of a study of T cell responses to AZD1222 COVID-19 vaccine. Clones were sequenced by immunoSEQ multiplex PCR, and TCRdb holds only the in-frame ones, with some missing. The table records some 120,000 clones, approximately 83% of them present only once. The sample in question was peripheral blood, obtained on day 0 of AZD1222 vaccination. These receptors were taken from an adult in good health. Both conserved end residues are part of each CDR3. Fields, in order: CDR3 length, V gene, D gene, J gene, clone size, CDR3 protein, CDR3 DNA. A D gene is named only where the DNA matches it firmly. Only some rows state a clone size, as once, few, many or a class for expanded clones.

15	TRBV7-3	TRBD2	TRBJ2-7	-	CASSPGLAGLYEQYF	TGTGCCAGCAGCCCCGGACTAGCGGGGTTATACGAGCAGTACTTC
14	TRBV15	-	TRBJ2-5	-	CATSRADGGETQYF	TGTGCCACCAGCAGAGCGGATGGGGGAGAGACCCAGTACTTC
15	TRBV7-2	TRBD2	TRBJ2-1	few	CASALAGESGNEQFF	TGTGCCAGCGCCCTAGCGGGAGAGAGTGGAAATGAGCAGTTCTTC
12	TRBV28	-	TRBJ2-7	-	CASSLTPNEQYF	TGTGCCAGCAGTTTGACTCCAAACGAGCAGTACTTC
16	TRBV18	TRBD2	TRBJ2-7	-	CASSPTELAGGREQYF	TGTGCCAGCTCACCGACGGAACTAGCGGGGGGGAGAGAGCAGTACTTC
15	TRBV19	-	TRBJ2-5	once	CASSIDLGQEETQYF	TGTGCCAGTAGTATAGATCTCGGACAAGAAGAGACCCAGTACTTC
12	TRBV2	-	TRBJ2-7	-	CASSLETGTSYF	TGTGCCAGCAGTCTCGAAACCGGGACTTCGTACTTC
14	TRBV7-3	TRBD2	TRBJ2-3	-	CASSLAGGTDTQYF	TGTGCCAGCAGCTTAGCGGGAGGCACAGATACGCAGTATTTT
14	TRBV5-4	TRBD2	TRBJ2-7	-	CASSPSGRTYEQYF	TGTGCCAGCAGCCCTAGCGGGAGAACTTACGAGCAGTACTTC
13	TRBV6-4	-	TRBJ1-5	-	CASSEVENQPQHF	TGTGCCAGCAGTGAAGTAGAGAATCAGCCCCAGCATTTT
15	TRBV19	-	TRBJ1-5	-	CASTIHDRINQPQHF	TGTGCCAGTACCATCCACGACAGGATAAATCAGCCCCAGCATTTT
13	TRBV12-5	-	TRBJ2-3	few	CASGPSGPDTQYF	TGTGCTAGTGGCCCTTCCGGGCCGGATACGCAGTATTTT
14	TRBV5-8	-	TRBJ1-1	-	CASSEIGRLAATFF	TGTGCCAGCAGCGAAATCGGACGCCTAGCTGCGACTTTCTTT
12	TRBV18	-	TRBJ2-5	-	CASSDVLETQYF	TGTGCCAGCTCAGATGTCTTAGAGACCCAGTACTTC
14	TRBV7-9	-	TRBJ1-4	-	CASSSGTRGEKLFF	TGTGCCAGCAGCTCCGGGACAAGGGGTGAAAAACTGTTTTTT
15	TRBV6-4	TRBD2	TRBJ2-3	few	CASSEKREGFDTQYF	TGTGCCAGCAGTGAAAAGCGGGAGGGCTTCGATACGCAGTATTTT
14	TRBV7-8	-	TRBJ1-2	-	CASSFRGAGYGYTF	TGTGCCAGCAGCTTTCGCGGGGCTGGCTATGGCTACACCTTC